These 18 T cell receptor beta chains came from one sample sequenced in a study of blood T cell repertoires in COVID-19. Here immunoSEQ multiplex PCR was the method, and the copy in TCRdb shows in-frame clones only, minus some. The table records around 370,000 clones, more than 75% of them present only once. The sequencing sample was made of peripheral blood. These receptors originate from a woman aged 18-29 years who had recovered from COVID-19.

The CDR3 loop reads CASGPSSGSNNEQFF. CDR3 bases: TGTGCCAGCGGGCCCTCTTCCGGGAGTAACAATGAGCAGTTCTTC. The J gene is TRBJ2-1, the V gene TRBV27; the D gene is possibly TRBD2 (6 bases). Trimming stripped 8 bases from V and 5 bases from J, with 19 bases between. Germline values: CDR1 MNHEY, CDR2 SMNVEV (reference sequence). This CDR3 contains 15 residues.

The V call is TRBV4-3, the J call TRBJ2-3; TRBD1 might be the D (6 bases). The CDR3 loop spans 12 amino acids. The V gene lost 3 bases and the J gene lost 5 bases, with 6 bases spanning the gap. CDR1 is LGHNA, CDR2 YSLEER, per germline. In DNA form, the CDR3 reads TGCGCCAGCAGCCAGACAGGAGATACGCAGTATTTT. Protein: CASSQTGDTQYF.

The CDR3, as DNA: TGCAGCGTTGATCCTTACGGGACAGATACGCAGTATTTT. Amino acid sequence: CSVDPYGTDTQYF. The chain is built from TRBV29-1 and TRBJ2-3; D is undetermined. CDR3 length: 13 residues. V lost 3 bases and J 3 bases, leaving 10 bases between the germline ends. Germline V gene lookup returns CDR1 SQVTM and CDR2 ANQGSEA.

V usage is TRBV10-2 and J usage is TRBJ2-5; tentatively, D is TRBD1 (6 bases). The CDR3 is 17 amino acids. CDR1 is WSHSY, CDR2 SAAADI, per germline. Trimming pared 0 bases from V and 4 bases from J, leaving 18 bases between. DNA of the CDR3: TGCGCCAGCAGTGAGTCGGGAGTGGGGGAAGGGGGAGAGACCCAGTACTTC. Its protein product is CASSESGVGEGGETQYF.

The J gene is TRBJ1-2, the V gene TRBV6-5, with TRBD1 as a possible D gene (5 bases). CDR3 length equals 16 residues. From germline, CDR1 is MNHEY and CDR2 SVGAGI. V shed 0 bases and J shed 4 bases, with 15 bases lying between them. The CDR3 is CASSYSYGQVGYGYTF. In DNA, the CDR3 is TGTGCCAGCAGTTACTCGTACGGACAAGTTGGCTATGGCTACACCTTC.

This clone is a singleton in its sample. The gene calls are TRBV5-4 and TRBJ2-7; possibly TRBD2 for D (8 bases). The CDR3 spans 16 residues. CDR1 and CDR2 from the germline V gene are SGHNT and YYREEE (reference sequence). The V end was cut by 3 bases, the J end by 3 bases, with 19 bases between. The CDR3 spells CASSSRGLAGFYEQYV. The CDR3 coding sequence is TGTGCCAGCAGCTCAAGGGGGCTAGCGGGTTTCTACGAGCAGTACGTC.

The chain employs TRBV6-5 and TRBJ2-7; D is unclear. The CDR3 has 14 amino acids. The germline V gene has CDR1 MNHEY and CDR2 SVGAGI. Trimming took off 7 bases at V and 0 bases at J, with 13 bases between the two ends. The CDR3 protein is CASKRGATSYEQYV. The CDR3 DNA follows: TGTGCCAGCAAACGAGGCGCAACCTCCTACGAGCAGTACGTC.

The gene calls are TRBV13 and TRBJ2-4; 7 bases are shared with TRBD2. The ends lost 5 bases at V and 1 base at J; junction bases unmatched: 20. Germline V CDR1 and CDR2: PRHDT, FYEKMQ (reference sequence). The CDR3 spans 20 residues. CDR3 amino acids: CASSPNRLREWGLAKNIQYF. In nucleotides, the CDR3 is TGTGCCAGCAGCCCCAACCGGTTGCGGGAGTGGGGATTGGCCAAAAACATTCAGTACTTC.

V and J are TRBV24-1 and TRBJ2-7; TRBD1 matches 7 bases. CDR1 is KGHDR, CDR2 SFDVKD, per germline. This CDR3 has 13 residues. The CDR3 nucleotides are TGTGCCACCCGTGAGGCAGGGGGCTACGAGCAGTACGTC. This codes for CATREAGGYEQYV.

The rearrangement uses TRBV11-2 and TRBJ1-2; no clear D. V dropped 0 bases and J dropped 4 bases, with 12 bases sitting between them. Germline CDR1 reads SGHAT; CDR2 reads FQNNGV. There are 15 residues in the CDR3. The CDR3 nucleotides read TGTGCCAGCAGCTTAGATCTTGTGCGGCCCTATGGCTACACCTTC. Protein: CASSLDLVRPYGYTF.

The chain combines TRBV5-5 with TRBJ1-1; TRBD1 is a possible D gene (6 bases). Germline V CDR1 and CDR2: SGHKS, YYEKEE (reference sequence). V gave up 1 base and J gave up 1 base, with 11 bases separating them. This CDR3 is 15 amino acids long. The CDR3 region has the DNA TGTGCCAGCAGCTTGTGGGCGGGGGCGAACACTGAAGCTTTCTTT. Amino acids: CASSLWAGANTEAFF.

This chain joins TRBV24-1 and TRBJ1-2; D possibly corresponds to TRBD1 (6 bases). The V end lost 4 bases, the J end lost 8 bases, and 13 bases lay between the germline ends. Germline CDR1 KGHDR, CDR2 SFDVKD. This CDR3 spans 13 amino acids. The CDR3 DNA reads TGTGCCACCAGTGACGAAGGGGGTTGGGGCTACACCTTC. Translated: CATSDEGGWGYTF.

The chain is built from TRBV7-9 and TRBJ2-2; 10 bases line up with TRBD1. CDR1 is SEHNR, CDR2 FQNEAQ, per germline (reference sequence). The J segment lost 5 bases and the V segment lost 2 bases, leaving 5 bases of the junction unmatched. The CDR3 loop spans 16 amino acids. For the CDR3, the DNA is TGTGCCAGCAGCTTACGACGACAGGGGGCAACCGGGGAGCTGTTTTTT. It translates to CASSLRRQGATGELFF.

The chain joins TRBV2 to TRBJ2-7, with 8 bases matching TRBD1. CDR3 size: 15 residues. Germline values: CDR1 SNHLY, CDR2 FYNNEI. J lost 3 bases, V lost 3 bases, and 7 bases had no gene match. This CDR3 is CASSDPPTGVYEQYV. As DNA, the CDR3 is TGTGCCAGCAGTGACCCCCCGACAGGGGTCTACGAGCAGTACGTC.

Comments on this clone: The same CDR3 is also encoded by other DNA sequences in this sample. The chain carries TRBV4-1 and TRBJ2-1; 7 nucleotides agree with TRBD2. CDR1 is MGHRA and CDR2 is YSYEKL in the germline V gene. V was pared by 1 base and J by 0 bases, with 0 bases of the junction left unmatched. There are 15 residues in the CDR3. The CDR3 bases are TGCGCCAGCAGCCAAGCGGGAGGCTCCTACAATGAGCAGTTCTTC. This sequence encodes CASSQAGGSYNEQFF.

The chain uses TRBV9 and TRBJ2-3, with 8 bases aligning to TRBD2. V shed 3 bases, J shed 9 bases, and the junction held 9 bases outside the gene matches. Germline CDR1 reads SGDLS; CDR2 reads YYNGEE. The CDR3 loop spans 14 amino acids. The DNA for the CDR3 is TGTGCCAGCAGCGGGATTAGCGGGGAGCAGACGCAGTATTTT. Encoded protein: CASSGISGEQTQYF.

The chain has TRBV19 and TRBJ1-1, with D perhaps matching TRBD1 (5 bases). The germline V gene has CDR1 LNHDA and CDR2 SQIVND (reference sequence). There are 11 residues in the CDR3. The V and J ends lost 7 bases and 10 bases respectively, with 13 bases between them. The CDR3 protein is CASTGRRGAFF. The DNA for the CDR3 is TGTGCCAGTACGGGAAGGAGGGGAGCTTTCTTT.

The chain recombines TRBV19 with TRBJ1-1; D not certain. V lost 7 bases and J lost 1, with 7 bases in between. The germline V gene has CDR1 LNHDA and CDR2 SQIVND (reference sequence). CDR3 length equals 12 residues. The CDR3: CASIGENTEAFF. CDR3 bases: TGTGCCAGTATAGGAGAGAACACTGAAGCTTTCTTT.